Below, 24 T cell receptor beta chains from the same sample are listed, as sequenced in a study of T cell repertoires in cytomegalovirus infection. One entry per CDR3 protein, called by TCRdb with MiXCR from the reads. This table has nearly 550,000 distinct CDR3 sequences, 16% appearing once. Material for sequencing was CD8+ T cells from PBMCs. These receptors originate from a human donor in good health (CMV status not recorded). Some clones in this sample may be carry-over from other donors' samples.

DNA for the CDR3: TGTGCCATCAGTGAGCCCTACAGGCAGAACACTGAAGCTTTCTTT. Translated, it gives CAISEPYRQNTEAFF. V and J are TRBV10-3 and TRBJ1-1; possibly TRBD1 for D (5 bases). The CDR3 runs to 15 residues. Trimming pared 2 bases from V and 1 base from J, leaving 11 bases between. Germline values: CDR1 ENHRY, CDR2 SYGVKD.

With respect to this clonotype: A much larger clone differs by one base, so this may be a read error. This chain connects TRBV12-3 or TRBV12-4 to TRBJ2-2, with 9 bases matching TRBD1. The CDR3 has 14 residues. CDR3 in DNA: TGTGCCAGCAGTTACAGGGGGCGCACCGGGGTGCTGTTTTTT. Translation gives CASSYRGRTGVLFF.

This clonotype has a handful of counts. This chain joins TRBV5-5 and TRBJ1-5; D not resolved. The CDR3 consists of 14 residues. The germline V and J ends were trimmed by 3 bases and 2 bases, with 9 bases remaining between them. The V gene's germline CDR1 is SGHKS and CDR2 YYEKEE (reference sequence). The CDR3 sequence is CASSYGKGNQPQHF. DNA for the CDR3: TGTGCCAGCAGCTACGGGAAAGGCAATCAGCCCCAGCATTTT.

The gene calls are TRBV13 and TRBJ2-1; D possibly corresponds to TRBD2 (5 bases). CDR3 length: 17 amino acids. The germline V gene encodes CDR1 PRHDT and CDR2 FYEKMQ (reference sequence). Trimming shortened V by 0 bases and J by 5 bases, and 17 bases separated the two germline ends. The CDR3 DNA follows: TGTGCCAGCAGCTTAGGACGTGGAGGAAAATCAAACAATGAGCAGTTCTTC. Protein product: CASSLGRGGKSNNEQFF.

The sample holds many counts of this clonotype. This chain joins TRBV7-8 and TRBJ1-1, with D hard to call. Trimming took off 0 bases at V and 0 bases at J, with 5 bases between the two ends. This CDR3 has 14 residues. Looked up from germline, CDR1 is SGHVS and CDR2 is FQNEAQ. The CDR3 bases are TGTGCCAGCAGCTTAGCTGGGATGAACACTGAAGCTTTCTTT. This sequence encodes CASSLAGMNTEAFF.

This clonotype was detected many times. The genes are TRBV27 and TRBJ2-4; D is possibly TRBD1 (5 bases). Trimming left V 3 bases short and J 4 bases short, with 13 bases between. Looked up from germline, CDR1 is MNHEY and CDR2 is SMNVEV (reference sequence). The CDR3 length is 15 residues. DNA of the CDR3: TGTGCCAGCAGTTTGGGTGGGGCGTTTAAAAACATTCAGTACTTC. Translated, it gives CASSLGGAFKNIQYF.

This clonotype was picked up many times. The chain uses TRBV7-9 and TRBJ2-1; D possibly corresponds to TRBD2 (5 bases). With 0 bases removed from V and 5 bases from J, the gap between germline ends came to 14 bases. Germline V lookup: CDR1 SEHNR, CDR2 FQNEAQ (reference sequence). The CDR3 extends over 16 amino acids. The CDR3 spells CASSLAILVANNEQFF. CDR3 bases: TGTGCCAGCAGCTTAGCGATACTAGTGGCGAACAATGAGCAGTTCTTC.

Ten or more counts support this clonotype. For the CDR3, the DNA is TGTGCCAGCAGTTACCAGGGTAGGGACACTGAAGCTTTCTTT. Translation: CASSYQGRDTEAFF. V is TRBV6-5 and J is TRBJ1-1; D perhaps matches TRBD1 (5 bases). Between the trimmed V and J ends, which lost 2 bases and 3 bases, there was a span of 10 bases. Germline V gene lookup returns CDR1 MNHEY and CDR2 SVGAGI. The CDR3 spans 14 residues.

This clonotype occurred many times. The chain couples TRBV7-9 to TRBJ2-5; 7 bases are a match to TRBD2. The CDR3 totals 16 residues. Germline V gives CDR1 SEHNR, CDR2 FQNEAQ (reference sequence). V trimming: 5 bases; J trimming: 5 bases; junction bases outside the gene matches: 14. CDR3 sequence (DNA): TGTGCCAGCAGCCCCCGGGAGGCGGGGTCGCGGGAGACCCAGTACTTC. Translating gives CASSPREAGSRETQYF.

This clonotype was found many times. The V call is TRBV7-9, the J call TRBJ1-4; unclear D gene. The CDR3 runs to 15 residues. V was shortened by 6 bases and J by 5 bases, with 16 bases between the two germline ends. Germline V lookup: CDR1 SEHNR, CDR2 FQNEAQ (reference sequence). CDR3 region: CASRSKSDMNEKLFF. The CDR3 nucleotides read TGTGCCAGCAGATCTAAATCCGATATGAATGAAAAACTGTTTTTT.

This chain connects TRBV6-5 to TRBJ1-2; no clear D gene. There are 14 residues in the CDR3. Germline CDR1 is MNHEY and CDR2 is SVGAGI. V lost 0 bases and J lost 5, with 10 bases in between. The CDR3 reads CASSYSIDAYGYTF. In nucleotides, the CDR3 is TGTGCCAGCAGTTACTCAATCGACGCATATGGCTACACCTTC.

The sample holds many counts of this clonotype. In DNA form, the CDR3 reads TGTGCCAGCAGCTTCGACAGGGAAAATTCACCCCTCCACTTT. Residues: CASSFDRENSPLHF. The chain uses TRBV11-2 and TRBJ1-6; TRBD1 aligns across 7 bases. With 3 bases clipped from V and 7 bases from J, the junction kept 3 bases outside the gene matches. Germline V gene lookup returns CDR1 SGHAT and CDR2 FQNNGV. The CDR3 runs to 14 residues.

This clonotype was seen ten or more times. The genes are TRBV7-9 and TRBJ2-7; 7 bases line up with TRBD1. This CDR3 has 16 residues. Germline V gene sequence: CDR1 SEHNR, CDR2 FQNEAQ (reference sequence). V shed 5 bases and J 1 base; nucleotides not matched to a gene: 11. As DNA, the CDR3 is TGTGCCAGCAGCGCCCCGACAGGGTTAGGTTCCTACGAGCAGTACTTC. Translation gives CASSAPTGLGSYEQYF.

The J gene is TRBJ2-7, the V gene TRBV27; 11 nucleotides align to TRBD2. The CDR3 runs to 18 residues. Germline-derived CDR1 and CDR2 are MNHEY and SMNVEV (reference sequence). Trimming at V came to 4 bases and at J to 2 bases, leaving 13 bases not matched to a gene. CDR3 sequence (DNA): TGTGCCAGCAGTTCCTCCCCCCCGGGACTAGCGGAAACCTACGAGCAGTACTTC. Its protein is CASSSSPPGLAETYEQYF.

This clonotype was counted a few times. This chain connects TRBV24-1 to TRBJ2-3; D is possibly TRBD1 or TRBD2 (6 bases each). There are 13 residues in the CDR3. The V and J ends lost 4 bases and 6 bases respectively, with 10 bases between them. Germline loops: CDR1 KGHDR, CDR2 SFDVKD. CDR3 nucleotide sequence: TGTGCCACCAGTGAAGGGGGGAGTGATACGCAGTATTTT. It specifies CATSEGGSDTQYF.

This clonotype showed up many times. The chain recombines TRBV11-2 with TRBJ1-1; 7 bases map to TRBD1. This CDR3 comprises 17 residues. In germline, CDR1 is SGHAT, CDR2 FQNNGV. V shed 5 bases, J shed 5 bases, and the junction held 17 bases outside the gene matches. The CDR3 here is CASSPPPPHRGETEAFF. DNA of the CDR3: TGTGCCAGCAGCCCTCCCCCTCCACACAGGGGTGAGACTGAAGCTTTCTTT.

This clonotype was counted at least ten times. The rearrangement joins TRBV7-3 to TRBJ1-2; 8 bases are shared with TRBD1. The CDR3 is made up of 13 amino acids. CDR1 and CDR2 from the germline V gene are SGHTA and FQGTGA. The trim removed 5 bases at V and 4 bases at J, leaving 3 bases unmatched. This chain's CDR3 is CASSPGGAYGYTF. In DNA form, the CDR3 reads TGTGCCAGCAGCCCAGGGGGCGCCTATGGCTACACCTTC.

This clonotype was seen a few times. The V and J genes are TRBV10-3 and TRBJ2-1, with D maybe TRBD2 (5 bases). In germline, CDR1 is ENHRY, CDR2 SYGVKD. V was shortened by 10 bases and J by 6 bases, with 13 bases between the two germline ends. CDR3 length: 12 amino acids. CDR3 bases: TGTGCCAGTTGGGCCGGGGTCAATGAGCAGTTCTTC. This sequence encodes CASWAGVNEQFF.

This clonotype showed up many times. The V and J genes are TRBV12-3 or TRBV12-4 and TRBJ2-3, with D unresolved. Trimming shortened V by 6 bases and J by 0 bases, and 10 bases separated the two germline ends. This CDR3 contains 14 residues. The CDR3 region is CASSPTASTDTQYF. The CDR3 coding sequence is TGTGCCAGCAGCCCGACTGCTAGCACAGATACGCAGTATTTT.

The sample holds many counts of this clonotype. The chain couples TRBV25-1 to TRBJ2-7; possibly TRBD1 or TRBD2 for D (5 bases each). V was cut by 1 base and J by 4 bases, with 17 bases left in between. This CDR3 is built from 16 residues. Germline CDR1 and CDR2: MGHDK and SYGVNS. Written as DNA, the CDR3 is TGTGCCAGCAGTGAATTGGGGGAACAGCACCGATACGAGCAGTACTTC. The encoded protein is CASSELGEQHRYEQYF.

The CDR3 nucleotides read TGTGCCAGCAGTTCCGGGACTAGCGGGAGGGCTGAGCAGTTCTTC. It encodes CASSSGTSGRAEQFF. The rearrangement joins TRBV5-4 to TRBJ2-1, with 16 bases that match TRBD2. CDR1 SGHNT and CDR2 YYREEE come from the germline V gene (reference sequence). The CDR3 runs to 15 residues. J lost 9 bases, V lost 5 bases, and 5 bases had no gene match.

V and J are TRBV2 and TRBJ2-2; TRBD1 is a possible D gene (6 bases). CDR3 length: 17 residues. From germline, CDR1 is SNHLY and CDR2 FYNNEI. The V and J ends lost 7 bases and 1 base respectively, with 19 bases between them. CDR3 sequence (DNA): TGTGCCAGCATATTGGACAGTACCAAGGGGAACACCGGGGAGCTGTTTTTT. It is translated as CASILDSTKGNTGELFF.

The table lists this clonotype with many counts. J is TRBJ2-1 and V is TRBV4-2; D ambiguous. Between the trimmed V and J ends, which lost 0 bases and 0 bases, there was a span of 12 bases. Germline assignment: CDR1 LGHNA and CDR2 YNFKEQ. The CDR3 length is 17 residues. The CDR3 here is CASSQEDRVSSYNEQFF. The DNA for the CDR3 is TGTGCCAGCAGCCAAGAGGATAGGGTCAGCTCCTACAATGAGCAGTTCTTC.

This clonotype was observed a handful of times. The chain's CDR3 is CASSSRAAYEQYF. The CDR3 DNA follows: TGTGCCAGCAGCTCGAGGGCAGCCTACGAGCAGTACTTC. The V gene is TRBV11-2, the J gene TRBJ2-7; TRBD2 is a possible D gene (5 bases). The CDR3 consists of 13 residues. Germline lookup yields CDR1 SGHAT and CDR2 FQNNGV. Trimming shortened V by 4 bases and J by 2 bases, and 9 bases separated the two germline ends.